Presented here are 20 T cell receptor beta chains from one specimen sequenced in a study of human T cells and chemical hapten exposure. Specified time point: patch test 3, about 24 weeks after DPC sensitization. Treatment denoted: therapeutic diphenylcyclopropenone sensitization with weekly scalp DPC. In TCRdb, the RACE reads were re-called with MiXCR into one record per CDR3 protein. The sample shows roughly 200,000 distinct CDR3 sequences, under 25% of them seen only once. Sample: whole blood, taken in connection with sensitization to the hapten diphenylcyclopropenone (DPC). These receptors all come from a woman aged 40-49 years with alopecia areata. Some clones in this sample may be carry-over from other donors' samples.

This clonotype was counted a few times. The CDR3 protein is CSAESGRFYEQYF. The CDR3, as DNA: TGCAGTGCGGAGAGCGGGAGGTTCTACGAGCAGTACTTC. The rearrangement links TRBV20-1 to TRBJ2-7; the match to TRBD2 covers 9 bases. The CDR3 spans 13 residues. Germline V lookup: CDR1 DFQATT, CDR2 SNEGSKA (reference sequence). The V gene end was trimmed by 6 bases and the J gene end by 3 bases; junction bases not matched to a gene: 6.

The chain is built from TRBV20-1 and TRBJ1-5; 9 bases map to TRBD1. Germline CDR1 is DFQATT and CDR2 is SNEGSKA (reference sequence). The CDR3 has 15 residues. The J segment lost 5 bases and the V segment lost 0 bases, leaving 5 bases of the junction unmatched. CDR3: CSARDPGQGHQPQHF. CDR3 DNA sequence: TGCAGTGCTAGAGATCCGGGACAGGGTCATCAGCCCCAGCATTTT.

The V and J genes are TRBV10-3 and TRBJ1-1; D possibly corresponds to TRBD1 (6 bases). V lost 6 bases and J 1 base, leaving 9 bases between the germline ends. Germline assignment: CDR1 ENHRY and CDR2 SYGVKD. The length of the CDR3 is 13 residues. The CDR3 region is CAIREQGNTEAFF. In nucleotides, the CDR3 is TGTGCCATCAGAGAACAGGGGAACACTGAAGCTTTCTTT.

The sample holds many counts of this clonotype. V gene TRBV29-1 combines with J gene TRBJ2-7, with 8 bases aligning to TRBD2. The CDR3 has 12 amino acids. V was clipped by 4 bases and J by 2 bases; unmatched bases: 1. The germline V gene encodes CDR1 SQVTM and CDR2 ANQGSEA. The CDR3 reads CSVVGLAYEQYF. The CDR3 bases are TGCAGCGTTGTGGGACTAGCCTACGAGCAGTACTTC.

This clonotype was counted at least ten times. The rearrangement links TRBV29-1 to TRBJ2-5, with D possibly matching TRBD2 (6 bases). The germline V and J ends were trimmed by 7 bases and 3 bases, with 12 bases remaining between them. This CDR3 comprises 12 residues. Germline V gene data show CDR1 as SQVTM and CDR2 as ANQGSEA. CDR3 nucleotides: TGCAGCGGGGGGACTTTTAAAGAGACCCAGTACTTC. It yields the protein CSGGTFKETQYF.

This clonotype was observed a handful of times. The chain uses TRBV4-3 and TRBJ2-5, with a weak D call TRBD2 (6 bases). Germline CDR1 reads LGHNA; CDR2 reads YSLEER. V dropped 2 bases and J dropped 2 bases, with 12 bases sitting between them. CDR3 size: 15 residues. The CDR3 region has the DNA TGCGCCAGCAGCCAACAAAGGACTAATCAAGAGACCCAGTACTTC. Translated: CASSQQRTNQETQYF.

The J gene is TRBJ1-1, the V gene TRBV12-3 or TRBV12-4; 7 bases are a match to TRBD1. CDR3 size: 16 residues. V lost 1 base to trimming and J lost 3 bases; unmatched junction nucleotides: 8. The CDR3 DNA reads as TGTGCCAGCAGTTTAGTCCAGGGGGTGCCCGACACTGAAGCTTTCTTT. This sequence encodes CASSLVQGVPDTEAFF.

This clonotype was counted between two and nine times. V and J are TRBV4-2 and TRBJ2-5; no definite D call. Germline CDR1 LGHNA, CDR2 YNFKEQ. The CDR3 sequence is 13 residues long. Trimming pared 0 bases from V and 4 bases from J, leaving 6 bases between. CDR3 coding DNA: TGTGCCAGCAGCCAAGAAGTCCCAGAGACCCAGTACTTC. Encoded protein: CASSQEVPETQYF.

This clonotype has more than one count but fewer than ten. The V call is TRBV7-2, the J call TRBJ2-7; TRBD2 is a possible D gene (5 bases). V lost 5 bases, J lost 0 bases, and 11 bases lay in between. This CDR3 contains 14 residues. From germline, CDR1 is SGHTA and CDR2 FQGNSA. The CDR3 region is CASSPHGGSYEQYF. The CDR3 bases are TGTGCCAGCAGCCCCCACGGAGGCTCCTACGAGCAGTACTTC.

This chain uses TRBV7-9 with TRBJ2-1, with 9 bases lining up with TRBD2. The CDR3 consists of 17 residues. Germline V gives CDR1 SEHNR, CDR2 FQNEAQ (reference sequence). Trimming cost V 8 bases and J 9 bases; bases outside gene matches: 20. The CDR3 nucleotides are TGTGCCAGCCGCGGGGGGGGGCATAGCGGGATCGAGGGTGAGCAGTTCTTC. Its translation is CASRGGGHSGIEGEQFF.

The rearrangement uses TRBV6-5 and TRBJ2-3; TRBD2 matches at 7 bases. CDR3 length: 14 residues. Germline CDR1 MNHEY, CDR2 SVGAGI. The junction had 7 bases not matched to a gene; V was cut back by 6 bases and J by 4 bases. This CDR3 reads CASRREGLADTQYF. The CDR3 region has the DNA TGTGCCAGCAGGAGGGAGGGCCTCGCAGATACGCAGTATTTT.

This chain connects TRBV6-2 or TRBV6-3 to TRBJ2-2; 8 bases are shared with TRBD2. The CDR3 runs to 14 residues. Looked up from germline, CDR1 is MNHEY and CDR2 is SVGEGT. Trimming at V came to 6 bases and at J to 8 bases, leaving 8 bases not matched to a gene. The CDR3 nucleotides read TGTGCCAGCAGCACTATAGCGGGGAAAGGGGAGCTGTTTTTT. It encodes CASSTIAGKGELFF.

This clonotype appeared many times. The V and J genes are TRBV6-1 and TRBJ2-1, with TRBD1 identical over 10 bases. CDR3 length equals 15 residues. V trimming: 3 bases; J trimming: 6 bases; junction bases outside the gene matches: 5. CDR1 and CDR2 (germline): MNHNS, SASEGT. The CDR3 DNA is TGTGCCAGCAGTGATGGGACAGGGGAAACCAATGAGCAGTTCTTC. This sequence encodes CASSDGTGETNEQFF.

CDR3: CASSESTPWDEQFF. For the CDR3, the DNA is TGCGCCAGCAGTGAGTCGACTCCGTGGGATGAGCAGTTCTTC. V is TRBV10-2 and J is TRBJ2-1; D not resolved. Germline assignment: CDR1 WSHSY and CDR2 SAAADI. Trimming shortened V by 0 bases and J by 8 bases, and 11 bases separated the two germline ends. The CDR3 loop spans 14 amino acids.

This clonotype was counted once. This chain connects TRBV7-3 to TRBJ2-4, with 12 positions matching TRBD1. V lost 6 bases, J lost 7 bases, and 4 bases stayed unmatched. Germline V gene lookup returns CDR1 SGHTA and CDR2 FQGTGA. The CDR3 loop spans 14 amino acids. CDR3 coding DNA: TGTGCCAGCAGTCAAGGGACAGGGGGCAACATTCAGTACTTC. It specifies CASSQGTGGNIQYF.

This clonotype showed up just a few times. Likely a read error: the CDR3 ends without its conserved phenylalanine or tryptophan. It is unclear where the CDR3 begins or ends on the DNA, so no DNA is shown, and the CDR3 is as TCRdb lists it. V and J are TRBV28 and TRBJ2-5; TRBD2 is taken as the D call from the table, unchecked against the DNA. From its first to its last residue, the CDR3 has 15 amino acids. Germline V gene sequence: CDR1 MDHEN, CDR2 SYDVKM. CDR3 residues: CASSPLRRGLAGNVI.

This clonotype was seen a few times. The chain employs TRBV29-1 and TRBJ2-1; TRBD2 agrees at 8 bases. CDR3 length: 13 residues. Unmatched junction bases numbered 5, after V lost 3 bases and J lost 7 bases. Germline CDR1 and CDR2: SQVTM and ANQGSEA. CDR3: CSVEPGGLNEQFF. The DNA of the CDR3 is TGCAGCGTTGAGCCGGGAGGGCTGAATGAGCAGTTCTTC.

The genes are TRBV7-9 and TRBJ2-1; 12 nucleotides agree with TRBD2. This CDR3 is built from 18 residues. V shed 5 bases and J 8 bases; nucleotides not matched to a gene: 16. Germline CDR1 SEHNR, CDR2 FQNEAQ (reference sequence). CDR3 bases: TGTGCCAGCAGCCCAGGCCGGCTAGCGGGAGGGCCAAGCCATGAGCAGTTCTTC. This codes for CASSPGRLAGGPSHEQFF.

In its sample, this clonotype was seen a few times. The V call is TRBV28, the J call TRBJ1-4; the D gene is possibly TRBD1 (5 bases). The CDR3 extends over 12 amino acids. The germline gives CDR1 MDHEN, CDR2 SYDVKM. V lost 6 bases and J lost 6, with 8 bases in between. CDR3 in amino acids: CASSQGDEKLFF. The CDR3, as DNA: TGTGCCAGCAGCCAGGGAGATGAAAAACTGTTTTTT.

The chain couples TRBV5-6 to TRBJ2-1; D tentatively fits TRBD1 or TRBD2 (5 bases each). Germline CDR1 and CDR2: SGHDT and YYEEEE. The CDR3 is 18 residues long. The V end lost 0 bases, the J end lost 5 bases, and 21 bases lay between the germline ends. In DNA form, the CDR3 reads TGTGCCAGCAGCTTGGTGGGTCCAGGGCGGGCCTGGGACAATGAGCAGTTCTTC. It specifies CASSLVGPGRAWDNEQFF.